The clone carrying this T cell receptor beta chain showed up many times. Its antigen is unidentified. TCRdb ran MiXCR on the 5' RACE reads and lists one entry per CDR3 protein. The profile shows 200,000 to 250,000 distinct CDR3 sequences, about 10% of them singletons. The sample belongs to a study of CD8 T cells in ankylosing spondylitis. Study findings and constraints: As reported, disease-linked clones showed significant enrichment in matched ankylosing spondylitis synovial fluid. Some of these motif variants have turned up before, in reports on reactive arthritis synovial fluid and blood.

The trim removed 4 bases at V and 3 bases at J, leaving 2 bases unmatched. The V gene's germline CDR1 is LGHDT and CDR2 YNNKEL (reference sequence). The CDR3 loop spans 13 amino acids. The genes are TRBV3-1 and TRBJ1-1; TRBD1 agrees at 7 bases. The source is a male donor with ankylosing spondylitis or in good health (not recorded which). The sample consisted of blood, either unsorted or a sorted T cell fraction (not recorded which). The CDR3 sequence is CASSPGQYTEAFF. Here the CDR3 DNA reads TGTGCCAGCAGCCCGGGACAGTACACTGAAGCTTTCTTT.